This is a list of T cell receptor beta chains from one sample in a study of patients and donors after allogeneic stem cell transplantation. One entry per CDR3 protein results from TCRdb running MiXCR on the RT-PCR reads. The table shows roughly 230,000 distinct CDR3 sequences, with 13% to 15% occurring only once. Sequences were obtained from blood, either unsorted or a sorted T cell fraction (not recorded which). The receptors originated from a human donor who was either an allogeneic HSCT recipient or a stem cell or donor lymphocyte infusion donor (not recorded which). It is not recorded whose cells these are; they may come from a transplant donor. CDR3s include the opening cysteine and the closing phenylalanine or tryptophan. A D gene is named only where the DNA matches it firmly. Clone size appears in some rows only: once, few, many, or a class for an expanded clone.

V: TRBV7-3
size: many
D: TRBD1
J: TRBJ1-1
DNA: TGTGCCAGCAGCTCCACAGGGGTCACTGAAGCTTTCTTT
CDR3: CASSSTGVTEAFF

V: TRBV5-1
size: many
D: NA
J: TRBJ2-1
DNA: TGCGCCAGCAGCATGCTTCAGGGAAATGAGCAGTTCTTC
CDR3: CASSMLQGNEQFF

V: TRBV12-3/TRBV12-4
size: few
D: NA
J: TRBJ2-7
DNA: TGTGCCAGCAGTTTCCCCCGAGGGGGATACGAGCAGTACTTC
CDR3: CASSFPRGGYEQYF

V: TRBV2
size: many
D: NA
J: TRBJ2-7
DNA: TGTGCCAGCAGTCTTTACGAGCAGTACTTC
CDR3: CASSLYEQYF

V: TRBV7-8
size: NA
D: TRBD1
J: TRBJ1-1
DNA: TGTGCCAGCAACGACAGGGCGGTGAACACTGAAGCTTTCTTT
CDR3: CASNDRAVNTEAFF

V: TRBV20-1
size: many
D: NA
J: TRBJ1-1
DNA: TGCAGAAAAACGGGGAACACTGAAGCTTTCTTT
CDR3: CRKTGNTEAFF

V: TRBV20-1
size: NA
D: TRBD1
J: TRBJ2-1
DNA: TGCAGTGCTTCGGACAGGAGCTACAATGAGCAGTTCTTC
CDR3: CSASDRSYNEQFF

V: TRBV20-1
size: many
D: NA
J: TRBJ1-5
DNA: TGCAGTGCTAGGGACCTGGGGGAGGTGGGTCAGCCCCAGCATTTT
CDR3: CSARDLGEVGQPQHF

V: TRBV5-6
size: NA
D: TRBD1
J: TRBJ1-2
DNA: TGTGCCAGCAGCTGGACAGGGGGGAGTGTGACGAGCGGCTACACCTTC
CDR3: CASSWTGGSVTSGYTF

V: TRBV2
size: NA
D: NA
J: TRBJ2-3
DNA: TGTGCCAGCATCCGTTCAGGAGTCACAGATACGCAGTATTTT
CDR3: CASIRSGVTDTQYF

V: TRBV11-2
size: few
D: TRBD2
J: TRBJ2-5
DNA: TGTGCCACGGCGTGGGCTAGCGGGCTCCAAGAGACCCAGTACTTC
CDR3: CATAWASGLQETQYF

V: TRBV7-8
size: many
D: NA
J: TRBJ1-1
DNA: TGTGCCAGCAGCTTAGGGGTATTACAGAACACTGAAGCTTTCTTT
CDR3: CASSLGVLQNTEAFF

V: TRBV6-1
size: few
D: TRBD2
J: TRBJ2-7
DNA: TGTGCCAGCAGTGTTATCCCCCAGCGGGAGGACTACGAGCAGTACTTC
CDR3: CASSVIPQREDYEQYF

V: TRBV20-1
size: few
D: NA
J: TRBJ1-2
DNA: TGCAGTGCTCGGCAGCGCCAGGGGAGCTATGGCTACACCTTC
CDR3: CSARQRQGSYGYTF

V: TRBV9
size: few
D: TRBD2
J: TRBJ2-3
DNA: TGTGCCAGCAGCGCCACCGGGGGGGCTAGCGGGGGATACACAGATACGCAGTATTTT
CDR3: CASSATGGASGGYTDTQYF

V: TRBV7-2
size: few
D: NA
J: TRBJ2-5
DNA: TGTGCCAGCAGCTTAGCCCTAGCAGGGGAGACCCAGTACTTC
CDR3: CASSLALAGETQYF

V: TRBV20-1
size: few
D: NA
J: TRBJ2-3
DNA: TGCAGTGGCGGTCCCGGGGTCGATACGCAGTATTTT
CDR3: CSGGPGVDTQYF

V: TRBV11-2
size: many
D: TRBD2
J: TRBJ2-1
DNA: TGTGCCAGCAGCCACAGCGGGAGGGCCCACAATGAGCAGTTCTTC
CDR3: CASSHSGRAHNEQFF

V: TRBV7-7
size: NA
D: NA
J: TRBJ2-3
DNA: TGTGCCAGCAGCTTAGGAGAGTCACTCACAGATACGCAGTATTTT
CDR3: CASSLGESLTDTQYF

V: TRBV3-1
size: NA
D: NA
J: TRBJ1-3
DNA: TGTGCCAGCAGCCAAGTTAGGAGGGGCTCTGGAAACACCATATATTTT
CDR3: CASSQVRRGSGNTIYF

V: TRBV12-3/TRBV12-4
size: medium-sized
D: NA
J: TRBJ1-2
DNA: TGTGCCAGCAGTTTATGGGGGGAGAACTATGGCTACACCTTC
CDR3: CASSLWGENYGYTF

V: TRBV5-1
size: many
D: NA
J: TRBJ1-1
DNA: TGCGCCAGCAGCTTGGTAGCGTTGGACACTGAAGCTTTCTTT
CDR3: CASSLVALDTEAFF

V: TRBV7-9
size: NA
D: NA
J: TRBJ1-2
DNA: TGTGCCAGCAGCCCCGGGGAGGGGTCCTATGGCTACACCTTC
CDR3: CASSPGEGSYGYTF

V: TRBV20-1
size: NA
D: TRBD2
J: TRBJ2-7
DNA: TGCAGTGCCAAGGCGGGAGTGGCCTACGAGCAGTACTTC
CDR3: CSAKAGVAYEQYF

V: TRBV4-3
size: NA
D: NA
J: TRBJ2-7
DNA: TGCGCCAGCAGCCAGGCGGGGTCCGTTGGCGAGCAGTACTTC
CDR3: CASSQAGSVGEQYF

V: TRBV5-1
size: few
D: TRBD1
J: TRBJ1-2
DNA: TGCGCCAGCAGCTTCACAACAGGGGTACCCTCTGGCTACACCTTC
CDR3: CASSFTTGVPSGYTF

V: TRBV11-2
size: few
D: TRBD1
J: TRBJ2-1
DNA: TGTGCCAGCAGCTTATCAGGGACAGGGTTTTACTATGAGCAGTTCTTC
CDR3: CASSLSGTGFYYEQFF

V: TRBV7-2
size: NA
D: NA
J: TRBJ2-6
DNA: TGTGCCAGCAGCTTAGCGGTTTATGGGTCTGGGGCCAACGTCCTGACTTTC
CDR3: CASSLAVYGSGANVLTF

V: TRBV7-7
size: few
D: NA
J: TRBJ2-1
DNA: TGTGCTAGCAGCCCGACGCTTAGTGGGACCCACAATGAGCAGTTCTTC
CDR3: CASSPTLSGTHNEQFF

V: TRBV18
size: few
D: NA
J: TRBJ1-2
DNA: TGTGCCAGCTCACCAACGCGGACGGAGGGCTACACCTTC
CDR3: CASSPTRTEGYTF

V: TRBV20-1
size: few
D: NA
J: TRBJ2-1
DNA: TGCAGTGCCCCGGGGCCGGTGTCCTACAATGAGCAGTTCTTC
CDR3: CSAPGPVSYNEQFF

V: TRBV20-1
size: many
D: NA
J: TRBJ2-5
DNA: TGCAGTGCTATCTCCTTAGCATCTGAGACCCAGTACTTC
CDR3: CSAISLASETQYF

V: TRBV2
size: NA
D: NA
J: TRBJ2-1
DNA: TGTGCCAGCCAGAGGAGTAGTTGGGACAATGAGCAGTTCTTC
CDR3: CASQRSSWDNEQFF

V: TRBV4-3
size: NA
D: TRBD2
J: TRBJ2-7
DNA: TGCGCCAGCAGCCTGCGGGCTAGCGGCTTCTCCTACGAGCAGTACTTC
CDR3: CASSLRASGFSYEQYF